The 10 T cell receptor beta chains listed next were all sequenced from one sample in a study of blood T cells in healthy people across ages (dated by TCRdb to the mid-2010s). Receptor libraries were prepared by 5' RACE. Instrument used: Illumina HiSeq 2500. A second about 6 to 11 cycle PCR used a sample-barcoded 5' primer and a J-beta primer mix. TCRdb passed the public sequencing reads through fastp at Q25 and MiXCR, retaining productive beta sequences. Entries are consolidated by CDR3 protein sequence, retaining the most common genes and DNA. For this sample the table gives about a million distinct CDR3 sequences, of which roughly 48% were detected only once. The ten largest clones take up roughly an eighth of the sample. Sequencing input: blood. All receptors come from a man aged 30 to 39 in good health.

The rearrangement links TRBV3-1 to TRBJ2-3, with 7 positions matching TRBD2. The ends lost 4 bases at V and 6 bases at J; junction bases unmatched: 10. Germline V lookup: CDR1 LGHDT, CDR2 YNNKEL (reference sequence). This CDR3 contains 15 residues. CDR3 nucleotides: TGTGCCAGCAGCCCCGGGGGAGGGGTGGGGGATACGCAGTATTTT. Its translation: CASSPGGGVGDTQYF.

This clonotype has more than one count but fewer than ten. The gene calls are TRBV27 and TRBJ1-6; D is unclear. There are 16 residues in the CDR3. Germline V gives CDR1 MNHEY, CDR2 SMNVEV (reference sequence). The V end was cut by 6 bases, the J end by 1 base, with 13 bases between. In nucleotides, the CDR3 is TGTGCCAGCAGGATAGGGCCCTCTTCCTATAATTCACCCCTCCACTTT. This gives the protein CASRIGPSSYNSPLHF.

The rearrangement joins TRBV7-2 to TRBJ2-7, with TRBD1 matching over 11 bases. Per germline, CDR1 SGHTA and CDR2 FQGNSA. Germline trimming cut 6 bases from V and 3 bases from J; bases unmatched to any gene: 7. CDR3 size: 15 residues. The CDR3 reads CASRLAGTGGYEQYF. The CDR3 region has the DNA TGTGCCAGCAGGCTTGCCGGGACAGGGGGCTACGAGCAGTACTTC.

This clonotype has a handful of counts. The rearrangement uses TRBV9 and TRBJ1-5; D uncertain. From germline, CDR1 is SGDLS and CDR2 YYNGEE. This CDR3 is built from 14 residues. Trimming removed 2 bases from V and 0 bases from J, with 6 bases in between. As DNA, the CDR3 is TGTGCCAGCAGCGTCGGGTCTAGCAATCAGCCCCAGCATTTT. Encoded protein: CASSVGSSNQPQHF. Full variable domain (missing parts from reference TRBV9 and TRBJ1-5): DSGVTQTPKHLITATGQRVTLRCSPRSGDLSVYWYQQSLDQGLQFLIQYYNGEERAKGNILERFSAQQFPDLHSELNLSSLELGDSALYFCASSVGSSNQPQHFGDGTRLSIL.

The chain is built from TRBV5-1 and TRBJ1-5; a possible D gene is TRBD1 (6 bases). The CDR3 is 14 amino acids. Trimming stripped 4 bases from V and 4 bases from J, with 12 bases between. The V gene's germline CDR1 is SGHRS and CDR2 YFSETQ. CDR3 DNA: TGCGCCAGCAGCAAGGGAACAGGGAATCAGCCCCAGCATTTT. Its translation: CASSKGTGNQPQHF.

As concerns this clonotype: Being one base from a much bigger clone, this may be a read error. The chain recombines TRBV6-5 with TRBJ2-5, with D hard to call. The CDR3 runs to 13 residues. Germline loops: CDR1 MNHEY, CDR2 SVGAGI. The chain's CDR3 is CASSDSGQETQYF. DNA of the CDR3: TGTGCCAGCAGTGACTCAGGCCAAGAGACCCAGTACTTC.

The J gene is TRBJ2-5, the V gene TRBV4-2; D is perhaps TRBD1 or TRBD2 (5 bases each). The DNA end is more similar to TRBJ2-7, so the J call may be wrong. The CDR3 has 15 residues. Looked up from germline, CDR1 is LGHNA and CDR2 is YNFKEQ. CDR3 sequence (DNA): TGTGCCAGCAGCCTCGGGACCTTTGGGGGTTACGAGCAGTACTTC. It is translated as CASSLGTFGGYEQYF.

This clonotype showed up many times. The chain uses TRBV29-1 and TRBJ2-1; TRBD1 matches at 9 bases. V dropped 6 bases and J dropped 9; count of bases not matched to a gene: 12. The CDR3 has 14 residues. CDR1 and CDR2 (germline): SQVTM, ANQGSEA. Written as DNA, the CDR3 is TGCAGCGTCACAGCCGGGACAGGGTATTCTGAGCAGTTCTTC. It translates to CSVTAGTGYSEQFF.

Note on this clonotype: Sequence at one end of the junction differs from germline and may be a read error. The chain is built from TRBV4-1 and TRBJ2-5; 7 bases are shared with TRBD1. The germline V gene encodes CDR1 MGHRA and CDR2 YSYEKL. The CDR3 sequence is 14 residues long. This CDR3 is CAGSQPGQKETQYF. Here the CDR3 DNA reads TGCGCCGGCAGCCAACCGGGACAGAAAGAGACCCAGTACTTC.

This clonotype showed up many times. The rearrangement uses TRBV7-8 and TRBJ2-3; either TRBD1 or TRBD2 may supply D (6 bases each). The germline V and J ends were trimmed by 6 bases and 2 bases, with 15 bases remaining between them. Germline V gene sequence: CDR1 SGHVS, CDR2 FQNEAQ. The CDR3 has 15 residues. CDR3 DNA sequence: TGTGCCAGCAGTCCCCTTGGGGGGCCCACAGATACGCAGTATTTT. Amino acid sequence: CASSPLGGPTDTQYF.